The 18 T cell receptor beta chains listed next were all sequenced from one sample in a study of cytomegalovirus exposure and HLA in healthy donors. It was with 60 Vbeta and 13 Jbeta primers that the PCR ran. The protocol was immunoSEQ multiplex PCR, while the TCRdb copy is restricted to in-frame clones and leaves out a portion. There are around 150,000 clones in the sample; around 83% occur only once, and over 0.85% lies in the top ten. The sample consisted of PBMCs. The receptors shown here come from a girl aged 2 to 10 in good health and CMV-seropositive.

The chain has TRBV6-1 and TRBJ1-5, with a weak D call TRBD1 (5 bases). The germline CDR1 and CDR2 sequences are MNHNS and SASEGT. V lost 5 bases, J lost 4 bases, and 12 bases lay in between. This CDR3 comprises 14 residues. The CDR3 nucleotides are TGTGCCAGCAGTTATCAGGGAGGGAATCAGCCCCAGCATTTT. The encoded protein is CASSYQGGNQPQHF.

This rearrangement joins TRBV2 to TRBJ1-1, with 9 bases aligning to TRBD1. Germline V gives CDR1 SNHLY, CDR2 FYNNEI. The CDR3 is made up of 14 amino acids. The V gene end was trimmed by 7 bases and the J gene end by 1 base; junction bases not matched to a gene: 4. The CDR3 loop reads CASIPGQGNTEAFF. The CDR3 region has the DNA TGTGCCAGCATACCGGGACAGGGGAACACTGAAGCTTTCTTT.

The chain carries TRBV5-7 and TRBJ1-4; TRBD1 is a possible D gene (5 bases). TRBV5-7 is labeled an ORF, and its function is uncertain. The CDR3 consists of 16 residues. Trimming removed 4 bases from V and 3 bases from J, with 16 bases in between. The CDR3: CASSPRPGLSNEKLFF. CDR3 sequence (DNA): TGTGCCAGCAGCCCGCGACCGGGACTGTCTAATGAAAAACTGTTTTTT.

This chain joins TRBV7-9 and TRBJ1-2; D is uncertain. The CDR3 sequence is 13 residues long. The V end was cut by 3 bases, the J end by 4 bases, with 9 bases between. Germline CDR1 reads SEHNR; CDR2 reads FQNEAQ (reference sequence). The DNA for the CDR3 is TGTGCCAGCAGCTTCCCCACAGTCTATGGCTACACCTTC. It specifies CASSFPTVYGYTF.

This clone was recorded once. This rearrangement joins TRBV28 to TRBJ1-4; a weak D match, TRBD1 (6 bases). Germline assignment: CDR1 MDHEN and CDR2 SYDVKM. The ends were cut back, 3 bases at V and 6 bases at J, with 20 bases in the middle. The CDR3 has 17 amino acids. CDR3 in amino acids: CASSLPRGGVVYEKLFF. The CDR3 nucleotides read TGTGCCAGCAGTTTGCCCCGAGGGGGGGTTGTTTATGAAAAACTGTTTTTT.

J is TRBJ2-7 and V is TRBV5-1, with D maybe TRBD2 (6 bases). The length of the CDR3 is 14 residues. CDR1 and CDR2 from the germline V gene are SGHRS and YFSETQ. V was trimmed by 6 bases and J by 2 bases, leaving 15 bases between them. The CDR3 loop reads CASTWGDGTYEQYF. For the CDR3, the DNA is TGCGCCAGCACCTGGGGGGACGGAACCTACGAGCAGTACTTC.

This clone has a single count. The chain carries TRBV27 and TRBJ1-5; D gene ambiguous. There are 14 residues in the CDR3. Trimming left V 3 bases short and J 7 bases short, with 13 bases between. Germline V gene sequence: CDR1 MNHEY, CDR2 SMNVEV (reference sequence). CDR3 in DNA: TGTGCCAGCAGTTTCGCGGGGATCGGGCAGCCCCAGCATTTT. This encodes CASSFAGIGQPQHF.

The J gene is TRBJ1-1, the V gene TRBV28, with a weak D call TRBD1 (5 bases). The V end was cut by 7 bases, the J end by 1 base, with 7 bases between. Germline values: CDR1 MDHEN, CDR2 SYDVKM. The CDR3 sequence is 12 residues long. CDR3 loop: CASIGGNTEAFF. CDR3 DNA sequence: TGTGCCAGCATCGGGGGGAACACTGAAGCTTTCTTT.

The chain uses TRBV11-2 and TRBJ2-1, with 7 bases fitting TRBD1. The ends lost 2 bases at V and 8 bases at J; junction bases unmatched: 9. This CDR3 has 15 amino acids. Germline V gene data show CDR1 as SGHAT and CDR2 as FQNNGV. The CDR3 reads CASSLTGTEGHEQFF. In nucleotides, the CDR3 is TGTGCCAGCAGCTTAACCGGGACAGAAGGGCATGAGCAGTTCTTC.

V is TRBV4-1 and J is TRBJ1-2; perhaps TRBD1 as D (6 bases). In germline, CDR1 is MGHRA, CDR2 YSYEKL. This CDR3 region has 14 residues. Between the trimmed V and J ends, which lost 2 bases and 8 bases, there was a span of 15 bases. CDR3 coding DNA: TGCGCCAGCAGCCAACGGGGGGGCTGGGGCGGCTACACCTTC. Translating it yields CASSQRGGWGGYTF.

For this clone: Additional DNA sequences in this sample encode the identical CDR3. This rearrangement joins TRBV7-9 to TRBJ1-3; D call uncertain. Germline V lookup: CDR1 SEHNR, CDR2 FQNEAQ (reference sequence). V was clipped by 5 bases and J by 1 base, with 9 bases between them. This CDR3 spans 14 amino acids. The CDR3 DNA reads TGTGCCAGCAGCCCTAGCCCATCTGGAAACACCATATATTTT. Amino acids: CASSPSPSGNTIYF.

This sequence joins TRBV6-5 and TRBJ1-4; 8 positions agree with TRBD1. This CDR3 comprises 15 residues. Unmatched junction bases numbered 11, after V lost 6 bases and J lost 8 bases. Germline CDR1 reads MNHEY; CDR2 reads SVGAGI. In DNA, the CDR3 is TGTGCCAGCAGGTCCCCAGGGGGCCTAGGGGAAAAACTGTTTTTT. This sequence encodes CASRSPGGLGEKLFF.

The chain combines TRBV4-1 with TRBJ1-2, with D maybe TRBD1 (5 bases). This CDR3 contains 13 residues. V was pared by 1 base and J by 7 bases, with 10 bases between. Germline lookup yields CDR1 MGHRA and CDR2 YSYEKL. Written as DNA, the CDR3 is TGCGCCAGCAGCCAAGCGGACATGGGTGGCTACACCTTC. Protein product: CASSQADMGGYTF.

This chain uses TRBV4-1 with TRBJ2-1; 10 positions match TRBD2. The trim removed 4 bases at V and 8 bases at J, leaving 11 bases unmatched. CDR1 and CDR2 from the germline V gene are MGHRA and YSYEKL. CDR3 size: 16 residues. The CDR3: CASSLPPRTSGDEQFF. CDR3 sequence (DNA): TGCGCCAGCAGCCTTCCCCCGAGGACTAGCGGCGATGAGCAGTTCTTC.

The rearrangement uses TRBV28 and TRBJ1-5; no clear D. Germline CDR1 reads MDHEN; CDR2 reads SYDVKM. V dropped 9 bases and J dropped 2 bases, with 17 bases sitting between them. The CDR3 length is 15 residues. CDR3 protein: CASSDWSYGNQPQHF. In nucleotides, the CDR3 is TGTGCCAGTTCTGACTGGTCGTATGGCAATCAGCCCCAGCATTTT.

In this sample, this clone turned up once. The chain joins TRBV28 to TRBJ1-1; D is undetermined. V was shortened by 2 bases and J by 0 bases, with 7 bases between the two germline ends. CDR1 is MDHEN and CDR2 is SYDVKM in the germline V gene. This CDR3 is 14 amino acids long. The CDR3 bases are TGTGCCAGCAGTTTAGGAGCCGTGAACACTGAAGCTTTCTTT. Translated, it gives CASSLGAVNTEAFF.

The chain combines TRBV4-1 with TRBJ1-1; 7 nucleotides align to TRBD1. The J segment lost 0 bases and the V segment lost 8 bases, leaving 18 bases of the junction unmatched. CDR1 MGHRA and CDR2 YSYEKL come from the germline V gene. The CDR3 consists of 18 residues. The CDR3 region is CASRGGRQGRRVNTEAFF. CDR3 bases: TGCGCCAGCCGGGGGGGGAGACAGGGCAGGCGGGTGAACACTGAAGCTTTCTTT.

The V and J genes are TRBV19 and TRBJ1-5, with D maybe TRBD1 (6 bases). Looked up from germline, CDR1 is LNHDA and CDR2 is SQIVND (reference sequence). Trimming took 4 bases from V and 0 from J, leaving 19 bases between them. This CDR3 is built from 18 residues. CDR3 protein: CASSTPGRQDPSNQPQHF. CDR3 nucleotides: TGTGCCAGTAGTACCCCCGGCCGACAGGACCCTAGCAATCAGCCCCAGCATTTT.